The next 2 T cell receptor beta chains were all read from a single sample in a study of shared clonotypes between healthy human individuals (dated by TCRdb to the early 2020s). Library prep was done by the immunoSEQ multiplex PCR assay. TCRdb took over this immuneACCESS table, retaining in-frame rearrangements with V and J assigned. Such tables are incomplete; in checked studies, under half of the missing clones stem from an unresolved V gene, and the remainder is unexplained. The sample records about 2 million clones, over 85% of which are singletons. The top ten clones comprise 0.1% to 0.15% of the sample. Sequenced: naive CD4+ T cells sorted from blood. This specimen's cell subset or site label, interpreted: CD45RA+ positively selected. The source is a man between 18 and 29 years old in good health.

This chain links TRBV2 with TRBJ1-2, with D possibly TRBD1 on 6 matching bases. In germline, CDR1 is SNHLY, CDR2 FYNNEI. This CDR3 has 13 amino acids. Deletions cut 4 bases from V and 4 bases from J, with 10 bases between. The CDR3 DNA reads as TGTGCCAGCAGTGGACAGGCGGTCTATGGCTACACCTTC. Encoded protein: CASSGQAVYGYTF.

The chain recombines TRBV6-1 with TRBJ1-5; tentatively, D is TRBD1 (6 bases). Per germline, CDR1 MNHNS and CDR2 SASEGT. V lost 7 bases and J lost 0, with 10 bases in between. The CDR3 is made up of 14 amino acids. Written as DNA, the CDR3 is TGTGCCAGCACAGGGGATACTAGCAATCAGCCCCAGCATTTT. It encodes CASTGDTSNQPQHF.